This T cell receptor beta chain was sequenced for a study of CD8+ T cells in alopecia areata. Treatment specified: oral pan-JAK inhibitor, 5-10 mg twice daily. Trimming took 7 bases from V and 6 from J, leaving 19 bases between them. Germline V lookup: CDR1 SGDLS, CDR2 YYNGEE. This CDR3 comprises 14 residues. TCR sequencing used cDNA made by reverse transcription of extracted RNA. The method was immunoSEQ multiplex PCR; TCRdb's version includes in-frame clones alone and lacks a portion of them. The table has some 170,000 clones, about 61% seen once. The sample was CD4+ T cells sorted from blood, taken between weeks 55 and 65, from a patient treated with tofacitinib. This clonotype originated in a human donor with alopecia areata. V usage is TRBV9 and J usage is TRBJ1-1; no firm D call. CDR3 DNA: TGTGCCAGCCGGAGGACCGAAGGCGGGTCTGAAGCTTTCTTT. Its protein product is CASRRTEGGSEAFF.